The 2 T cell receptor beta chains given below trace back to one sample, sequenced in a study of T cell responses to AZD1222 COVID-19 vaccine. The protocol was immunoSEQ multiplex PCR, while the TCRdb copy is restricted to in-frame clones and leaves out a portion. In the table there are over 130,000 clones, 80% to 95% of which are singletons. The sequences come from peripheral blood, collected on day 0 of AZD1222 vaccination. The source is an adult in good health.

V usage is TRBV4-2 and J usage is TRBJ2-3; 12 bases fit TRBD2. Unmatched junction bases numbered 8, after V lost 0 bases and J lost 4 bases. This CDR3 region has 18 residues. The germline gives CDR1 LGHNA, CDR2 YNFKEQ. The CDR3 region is CASSQDPRLAGGSDTQYF. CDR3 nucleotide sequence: TGTGCCAGCAGCCAAGACCCCCGCCTAGCGGGAGGGTCAGATACGCAGTATTTT.

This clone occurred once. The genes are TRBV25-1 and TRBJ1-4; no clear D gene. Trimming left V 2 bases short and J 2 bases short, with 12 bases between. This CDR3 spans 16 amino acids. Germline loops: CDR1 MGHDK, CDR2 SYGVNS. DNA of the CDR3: TGTGCCAGCAGTGAACAACTGGGTTGGACTAATGAAAAACTGTTTTTT. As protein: CASSEQLGWTNEKLFF. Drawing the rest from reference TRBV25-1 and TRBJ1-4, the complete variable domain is EADIYQTPRYLVIGTGKKITLECSQTMGHDKMYWYQQDPGMELHLIHYSYGVNSTEKGDLSSESTVSRIRTEHFPLTLESARPSHTSQYLCASSEQLGWTNEKLFFGSGTQLSVL.